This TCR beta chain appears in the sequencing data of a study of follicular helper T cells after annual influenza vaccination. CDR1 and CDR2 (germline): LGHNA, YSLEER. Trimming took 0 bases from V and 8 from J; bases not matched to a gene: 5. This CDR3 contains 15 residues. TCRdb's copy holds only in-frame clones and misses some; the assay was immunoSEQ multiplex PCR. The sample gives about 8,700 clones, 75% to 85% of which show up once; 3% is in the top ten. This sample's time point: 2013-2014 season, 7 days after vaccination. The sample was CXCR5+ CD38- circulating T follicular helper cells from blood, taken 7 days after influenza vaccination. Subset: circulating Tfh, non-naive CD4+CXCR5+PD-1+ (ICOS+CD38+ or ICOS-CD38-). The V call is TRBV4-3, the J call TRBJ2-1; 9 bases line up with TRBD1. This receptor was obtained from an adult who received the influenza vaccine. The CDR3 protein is CASSQDGTGSDEQFF. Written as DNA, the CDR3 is TGCGCCAGCAGCCAAGACGGGACAGGGAGCGATGAGCAGTTCTTC.